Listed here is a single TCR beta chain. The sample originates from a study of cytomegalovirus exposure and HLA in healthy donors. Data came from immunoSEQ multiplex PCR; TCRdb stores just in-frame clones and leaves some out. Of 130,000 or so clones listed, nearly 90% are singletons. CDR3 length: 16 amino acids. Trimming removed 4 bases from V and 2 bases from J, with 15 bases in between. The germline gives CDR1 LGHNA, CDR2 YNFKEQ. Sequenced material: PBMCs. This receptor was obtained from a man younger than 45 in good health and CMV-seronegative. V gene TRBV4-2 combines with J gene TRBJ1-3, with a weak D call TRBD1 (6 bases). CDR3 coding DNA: TGTGCCAGCAGCCGACTTCCAGGGGCGACTGGAAACACCATATATTTT. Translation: CASSRLPGATGNTIYF.